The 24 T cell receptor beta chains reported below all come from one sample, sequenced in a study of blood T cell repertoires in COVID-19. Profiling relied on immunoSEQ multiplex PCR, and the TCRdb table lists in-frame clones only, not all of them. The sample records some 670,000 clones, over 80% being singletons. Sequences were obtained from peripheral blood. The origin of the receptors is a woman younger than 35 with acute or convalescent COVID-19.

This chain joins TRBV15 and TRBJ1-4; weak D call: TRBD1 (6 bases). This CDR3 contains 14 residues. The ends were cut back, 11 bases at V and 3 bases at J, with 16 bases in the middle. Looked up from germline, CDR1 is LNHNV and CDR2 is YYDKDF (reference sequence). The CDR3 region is CAGKRGLANEKLFF. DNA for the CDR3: TGTGCCGGGAAGCGGGGGCTGGCTAATGAAAAACTGTTTTTT.

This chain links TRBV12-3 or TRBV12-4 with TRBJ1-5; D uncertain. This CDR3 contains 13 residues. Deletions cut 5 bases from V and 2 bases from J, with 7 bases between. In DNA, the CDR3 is TGTGCCAGCAGTGCCCGGGGCAATCAGCCCCAGCATTTT. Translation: CASSARGNQPQHF.

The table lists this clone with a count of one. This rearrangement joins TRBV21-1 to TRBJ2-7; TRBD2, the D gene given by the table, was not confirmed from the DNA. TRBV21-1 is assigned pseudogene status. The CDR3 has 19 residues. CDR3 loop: CASNKPEELAGGPGYEQYF. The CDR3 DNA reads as TGTGCCAGCAACAAACCCGAGGAACTAGCGGGGGGGCCGGGCTACGAGCAGTACTTC.

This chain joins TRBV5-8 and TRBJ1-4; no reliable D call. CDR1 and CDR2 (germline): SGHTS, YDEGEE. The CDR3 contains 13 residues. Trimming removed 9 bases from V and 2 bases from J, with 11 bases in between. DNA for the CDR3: TGTGCCATCGCGGGTTGGACTAATGAAAAACTGTTTTTT. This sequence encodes CAIAGWTNEKLFF.

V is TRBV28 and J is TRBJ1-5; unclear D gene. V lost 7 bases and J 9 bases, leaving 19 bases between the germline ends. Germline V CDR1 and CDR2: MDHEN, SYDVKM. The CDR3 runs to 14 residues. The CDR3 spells CASTYGGGTWPQHF. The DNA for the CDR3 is TGTGCCAGCACCTATGGTGGCGGTACGTGGCCCCAGCATTTT.

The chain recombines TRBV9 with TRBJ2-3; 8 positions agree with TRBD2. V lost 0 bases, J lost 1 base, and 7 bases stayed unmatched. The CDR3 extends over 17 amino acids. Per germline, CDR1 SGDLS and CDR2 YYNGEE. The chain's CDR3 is CASSVVGAGAGTDTQYF. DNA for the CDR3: TGTGCCAGCAGCGTAGTGGGAGCGGGGGCGGGCACAGATACGCAGTATTTT. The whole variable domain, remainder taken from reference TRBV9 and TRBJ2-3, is DSGVTQTPKHLITATGQRVTLRCSPRSGDLSVYWYQQSLDQGLQFLIQYYNGEERAKGNILERFSAQQFPDLHSELNLSSLELGDSALYFCASSVVGAGAGTDTQYFGPGTRLTVL.

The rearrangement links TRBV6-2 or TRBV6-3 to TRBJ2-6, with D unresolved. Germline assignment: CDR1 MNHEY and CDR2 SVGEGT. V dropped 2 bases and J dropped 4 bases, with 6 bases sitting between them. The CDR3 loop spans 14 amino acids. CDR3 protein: CASSYGVGANVLTF. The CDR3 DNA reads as TGTGCCAGCAGTTACGGAGTAGGGGCCAACGTCCTGACTTTC.

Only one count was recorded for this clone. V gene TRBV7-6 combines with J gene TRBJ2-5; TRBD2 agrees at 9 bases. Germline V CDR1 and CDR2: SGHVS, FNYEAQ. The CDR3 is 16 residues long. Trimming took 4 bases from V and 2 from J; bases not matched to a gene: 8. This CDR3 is CASSSPWRGGQETQYF. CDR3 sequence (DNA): TGTGCCAGCAGCTCTCCCTGGCGGGGGGGGCAAGAGACCCAGTACTTC.

The CDR3 nucleotides read TGCGCCAGCAGCCAAAATTCTCTAGCACTTTACGAGCAGTACTTC. Protein product: CASSQNSLALYEQYF. This chain joins TRBV4-1 and TRBJ2-7; TRBD2 is a possible D gene (5 bases). This CDR3 is built from 15 residues. The germline gives CDR1 MGHRA, CDR2 YSYEKL. V was trimmed by 2 bases and J by 4 bases, leaving 15 bases between them.

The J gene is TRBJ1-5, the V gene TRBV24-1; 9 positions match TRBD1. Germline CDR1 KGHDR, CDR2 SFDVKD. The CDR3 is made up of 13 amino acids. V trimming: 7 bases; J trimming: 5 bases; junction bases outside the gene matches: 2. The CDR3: CATSTGGHQPQHF. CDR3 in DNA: TGTGCCACCAGCACAGGGGGCCATCAGCCCCAGCATTTT.

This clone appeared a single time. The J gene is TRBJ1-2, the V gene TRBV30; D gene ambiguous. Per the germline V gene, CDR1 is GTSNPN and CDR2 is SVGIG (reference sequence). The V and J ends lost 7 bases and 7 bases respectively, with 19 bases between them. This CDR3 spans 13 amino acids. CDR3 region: CASHSGSGGGYTF. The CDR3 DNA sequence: TGTGCCTCCCACTCTGGGTCCGGAGGTGGCTACACCTTC.

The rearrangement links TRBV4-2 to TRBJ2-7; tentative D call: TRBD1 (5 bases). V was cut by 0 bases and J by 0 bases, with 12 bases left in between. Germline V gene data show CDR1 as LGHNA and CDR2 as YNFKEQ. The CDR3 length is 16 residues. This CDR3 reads CASSQDRGRASYEQYF. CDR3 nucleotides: TGTGCCAGCAGCCAAGATAGGGGCAGGGCCTCCTACGAGCAGTACTTC.

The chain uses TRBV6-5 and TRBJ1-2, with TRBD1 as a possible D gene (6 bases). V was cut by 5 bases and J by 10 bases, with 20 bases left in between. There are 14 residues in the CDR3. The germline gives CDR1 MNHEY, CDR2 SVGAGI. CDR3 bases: TGTGCCAGCAGTAAGGGGGAGCCATCGGGGAACTACACCTTC. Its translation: CASSKGEPSGNYTF.

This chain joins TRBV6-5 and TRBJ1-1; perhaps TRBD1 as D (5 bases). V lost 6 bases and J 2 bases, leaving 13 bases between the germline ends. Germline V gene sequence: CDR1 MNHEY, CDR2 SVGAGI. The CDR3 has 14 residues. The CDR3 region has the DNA TGTGCCAGCAGCCGACCGGGGGACAACACTGAAGCTTTCTTT. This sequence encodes CASSRPGDNTEAFF.

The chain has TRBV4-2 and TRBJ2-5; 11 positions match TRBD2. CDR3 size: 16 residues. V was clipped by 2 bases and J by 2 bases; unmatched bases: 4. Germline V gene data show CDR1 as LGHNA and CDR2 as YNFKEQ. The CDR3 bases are TGTGCCAGCAGCCAAATGACTAGCGGGGAACAAGAGACCCAGTACTTC. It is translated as CASSQMTSGEQETQYF.

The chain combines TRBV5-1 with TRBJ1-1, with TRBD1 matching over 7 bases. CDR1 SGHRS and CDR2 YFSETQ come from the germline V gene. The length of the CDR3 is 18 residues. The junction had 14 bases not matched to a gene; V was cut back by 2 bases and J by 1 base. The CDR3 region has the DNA TGCGCCAGCAGCTTTTTGGACAGGAAGGTTGGGAGGAACACTGAAGCTTTCTTT. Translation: CASSFLDRKVGRNTEAFF. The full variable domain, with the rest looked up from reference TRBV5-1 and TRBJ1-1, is KAGVTQTPRYLIKTRGQQVTLSCSPISGHRSVSWYQQTPGQGLQFLFEYFSETQRNKGNFPGRFSGRQFSNSRSEMNVSTLELGDSALYLCASSFLDRKVGRNTEAFFGQGTRLTVV.

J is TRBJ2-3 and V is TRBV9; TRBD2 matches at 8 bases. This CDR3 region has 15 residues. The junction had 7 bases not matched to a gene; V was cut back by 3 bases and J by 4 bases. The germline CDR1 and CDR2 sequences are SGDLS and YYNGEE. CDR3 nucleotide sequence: TGTGCCAGCAGCGAGATAGCGGGGCTATCAGATACGCAGTATTTT. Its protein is CASSEIAGLSDTQYF.

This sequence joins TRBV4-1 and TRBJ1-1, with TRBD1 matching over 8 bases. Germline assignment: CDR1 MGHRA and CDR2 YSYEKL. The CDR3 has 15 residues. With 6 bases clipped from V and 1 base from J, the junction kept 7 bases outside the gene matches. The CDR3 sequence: CASRPGQGSNTEAFF. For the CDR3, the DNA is TGCGCCAGCAGACCCGGACAGGGTTCGAACACTGAAGCTTTCTTT.

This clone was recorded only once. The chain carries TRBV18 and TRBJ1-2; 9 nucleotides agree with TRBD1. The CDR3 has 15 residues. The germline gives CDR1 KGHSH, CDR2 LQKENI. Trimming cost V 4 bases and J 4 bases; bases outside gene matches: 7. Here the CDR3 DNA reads TGTGCCAGCTCACTTGAACAGGGGGCGTCCTATGGCTACACCTTC. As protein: CASSLEQGASYGYTF.

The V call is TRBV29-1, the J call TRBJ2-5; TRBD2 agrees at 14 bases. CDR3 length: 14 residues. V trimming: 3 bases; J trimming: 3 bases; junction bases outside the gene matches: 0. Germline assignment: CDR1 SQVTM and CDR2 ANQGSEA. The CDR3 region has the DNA TGCAGCGTTGAGGGACTAGCGGGGGAAGAGACCCAGTACTTC. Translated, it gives CSVEGLAGEETQYF.

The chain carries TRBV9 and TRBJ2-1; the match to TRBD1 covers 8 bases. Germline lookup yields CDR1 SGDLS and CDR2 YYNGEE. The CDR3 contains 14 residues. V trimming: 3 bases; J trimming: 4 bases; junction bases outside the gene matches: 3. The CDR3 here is CASSGGQEYNEQFF. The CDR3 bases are TGTGCCAGCAGCGGGGGACAGGAGTACAATGAGCAGTTCTTC.

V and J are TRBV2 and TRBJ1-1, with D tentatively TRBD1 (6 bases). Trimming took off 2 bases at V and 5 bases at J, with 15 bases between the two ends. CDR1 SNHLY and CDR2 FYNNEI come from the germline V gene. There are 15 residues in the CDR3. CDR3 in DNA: TGTGCCAGCAGTGAACAGGGGTGGGTTAGGACTGAAGCTTTCTTT. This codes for CASSEQGWVRTEAFF.

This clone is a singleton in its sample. Here the CDR3 DNA reads TGTGCCAGCAGCTTCCCGGGACAGGGTGACTATGGCTACACCTTC. The encoded protein is CASSFPGQGDYGYTF. The genes are TRBV5-5 and TRBJ1-2, with TRBD1 matching 9 bases. The V segment lost 2 bases and the J segment 3 bases; nucleotides outside the gene matches: 5. Germline V gene data show CDR1 as SGHKS and CDR2 as YYEKEE (reference sequence). The length of the CDR3 is 15 residues.

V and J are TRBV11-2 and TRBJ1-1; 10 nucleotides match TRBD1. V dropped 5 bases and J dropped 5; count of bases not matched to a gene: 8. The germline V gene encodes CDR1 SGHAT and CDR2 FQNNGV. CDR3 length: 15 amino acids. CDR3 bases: TGTGCCAGCAGCCTAAGACAGGGGGCGCTGACTGAAGCTTTCTTT. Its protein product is CASSLRQGALTEAFF.